These T cell receptor beta chains were read from a single sample in a study of beta chain features in type 1 diabetes. Repertoires were generated with immunoSEQ multiplex PCR, while TCRdb's copy carries only in-frame clones and drops some. The sample shows under 900,000 clones, roughly 16% of them seen only once. The sequenced sample was naive CD4+ T cells from blood. Receptors originate from a woman between 18 and 29 years old in good health. Each CDR3 is given with its conserved first and last residue. D genes are given only for firm matches.

>.|TRBV5-1
CASSLGQGRYEQYF
>.|TRBV5-1
CASSLLGLKNTGELFF
>TRBD1|TRBV5-1
CASSPGQGAFHQPQHF
>.|TRBV6-1
CASSENLRAYEQYF
>.|TRBV9
CASSVLAGELFF
>.|TRBV7-3
CASSLGSSGNTIYF
>.|TRBV21-1
CASSLRDEQYF
>.|TRBV19
CASSKAATGELFF
>TRBD2|TRBV7-2
CASSSHTSGSPYEQYF
>.|TRBV28
CASSLSRVYNEQFF
>.|TRBV5-1
CASSTPEGPRTGELFF
>TRBD2|TRBV29-1
CSVSWGTSGTDTQYF
>TRBD2|TRBV18
CASSPFNIRGRDYEQYF
>TRBD1|TRBV28
CASSLYRGTEAFF
>.|TRBV15
CATSRARRTVPYEQYF
>.|TRBV10-3
CAISEEAGALRLQYF
>.|TRBV2
CASRGGLPGNQPQHF
>TRBD2|TRBV7-2
CASSLAREVYEQYF
>TRBD2|TRBV9
CASSVALAGVQETQYF
>TRBD2|TRBV5-4
CASSRWTSGNYNEQFF
>.|TRBV28
CASSLSAGTLEIEQFF
>TRBD1|TRBV9
CASSVERGPGNEQFF
>TRBD2|TRBV2
CASSEVGLAGANTGELFF
>TRBD1|TRBV18
CASSRDRDYEQYF
>.|TRBV4-3
CASSQPLPGANVLTF
>.|TRBV5-1
CASSLQGYQPQHF
>TRBD1|TRBV5-1
CASSTGQGHTEAFF
>TRBD2|TRBV6-5
CASSPLVAGDYEQYF
>.|TRBV11-2
CASSLGKKPYEQYF
>.|TRBV6-6
CASSYSSGANTGELFF
>.|TRBV5-6
CASSSPGSANEKLFF
>.|TRBV28
CASIPGANQPQHF
>.|TRBV7-2
CASSPPPRYEQYF
>.|TRBV7-2
CASSLLSGATNEKLFF
>TRBD1|TRBV6-5
CASSPRGPGTGELFF
>.|TRBV5-4
CASSLWSGPEQYF
>TRBD1|TRBV5-1
CASSFGGQGNTGELFF
>.|TRBV4-3
CASSRRDGAYEQYF
>.|TRBV7-2
CASSLSLWRTETQYF
>.|TRBV5-4
CASSVLAPNNEQFF
>.|TRBV10-3
CAISDTSTDTQYF
>.|TRBV4-3
CASSQERSAHEQFF
>.|TRBV7-2
CASSLVQGNNQPQHF
>.|TRBV5-4
CASSFYGNEQFF
>TRBD1|TRBV7-2
CASRRDSANTGELFF
>.|TRBV28
CASSTNGNTIYF
>.|TRBV7-9
CASSLGSSSDTQYF
>.|TRBV6-6
CASSYLAGRHEQYF
>.|TRBV18
CASSPQSYPSYNEQFF
>TRBD2|TRBV6-5
CASSSRASGYNEQFF